This entry lists 19 T cell receptor beta chains sequenced from one sample in a study of cytomegalovirus exposure and HLA in healthy donors. PCR primers comprised 60 Vbeta and 13 Jbeta primers. The repertoire was sequenced with immunoSEQ multiplex PCR; TCRdb's copy has only in-frame clones and lacks some. The repertoire holds some 120,000 clones, with approximately 80% as singletons. Sequenced input: PBMCs. The receptors come from a woman aged 18-30 years in good health and CMV-seronegative.

V is TRBV4-2 and J is TRBJ1-6; tentatively, D is TRBD1 (6 bases). Germline V gene data show CDR1 as LGHNA and CDR2 as YNFKEQ. The V gene lost 0 bases and the J gene lost 10 bases, with 13 bases spanning the gap. The CDR3 is made up of 15 amino acids. The CDR3 DNA sequence: TGTGCCAGCAGCCAAGATAAGTCAGGGGAATCACCCCTCCACTTT. It encodes CASSQDKSGESPLHF.

The CDR3 here is CASSLGLAGSLEQYF. The CDR3 coding sequence is TGTGCCAGCAGCTTGGGACTAGCGGGATCGCTCGAGCAGTACTTC. The chain links TRBV5-4 to TRBJ2-7, with TRBD2 identical over 11 bases. Germline trimming cut 0 bases from V and 6 bases from J; bases unmatched to any gene: 5. The CDR3 totals 15 residues. CDR1 SGHNT and CDR2 YYREEE come from the germline V gene (reference sequence).

V is TRBV5-4 and J is TRBJ2-3; TRBD2 agrees at 12 bases. Germline V CDR1 and CDR2: SGHNT, YYREEE (reference sequence). The CDR3 covers 16 residues. The V gene end was trimmed by 5 bases and the J gene end by 1 base; junction bases not matched to a gene: 5. This chain's CDR3 is CASSHASGRGTDTQYF. The CDR3 DNA reads TGTGCCAGCAGTCACGCTAGCGGGAGGGGCACAGATACGCAGTATTTT. The full variable domain, with the rest looked up from reference TRBV5-4 and TRBJ2-3, is ETGVTQSPTHLIKTRGQQVTLRCSSQSGHNTVSWYQQALGQGPQFIFQYYREEENGRGNFPPRFSGLQFPNYSSELNVNALELDDSALYLCASSHASGRGTDTQYFGPGTRLTVL.

J is TRBJ1-5 and V is TRBV19; D not resolved. V was trimmed by 3 bases and J by 0 bases, leaving 12 bases between them. CDR1 and CDR2 (germline): LNHDA, SQIVND (reference sequence). The CDR3 is 16 residues long. The CDR3 bases are TGTGCCAGTAGTATTGGCCAGGCGATTAGCAATCAGCCCCAGCATTTT. It is translated as CASSIGQAISNQPQHF.

This clone has just one count. This chain joins TRBV1 and TRBJ1-2; the table assigns TRBD1, which was not confirmed against the DNA. TRBV1 is an annotated pseudogene. The CDR3 contains 16 residues. Written as DNA, the CDR3 is TGCACCAGCACCCAGCGACAGGGAAGCTCCTCATATGGCTACACCTTC. It is translated as CTSTQRQGSSSYGYTF.

V and J are TRBV4-2 and TRBJ1-2; 8 bases map to TRBD1. The CDR3 has 15 amino acids. J gave up 3 bases and V 0 bases, and 3 bases lay outside the gene matches. CDR1 and CDR2 from the germline V gene are LGHNA and YNFKEQ. For the CDR3, the DNA is TGTGCCAGCAGCCAAGATCCAGGGGGCGACTATGGCTACACCTTC. This encodes CASSQDPGGDYGYTF.

The chain is built from TRBV10-3 and TRBJ1-4; D is perhaps TRBD1 (6 bases). The length of the CDR3 is 15 residues. CDR1 is ENHRY and CDR2 is SYGVKD in the germline V gene. V lost 1 base to trimming and J lost 4 bases, with 10 bases between them. The CDR3 protein is CAISELQGFNEKLFF. CDR3 in DNA: TGTGCCATCAGTGAGTTACAGGGATTTAATGAAAAACTGTTTTTT.

This rearrangement joins TRBV7-2 to TRBJ2-5, with a tentative D call TRBD2 (5 bases). Trimming removed 4 bases at V and 4 bases at J, with 13 bases between. The CDR3 spans 14 residues. In germline, CDR1 is SGHTA, CDR2 FQGNSA. The CDR3: CASSSVGVGETQYF. The CDR3 bases are TGTGCCAGCAGCTCCGTCGGGGTAGGAGAGACCCAGTACTTC.

Written as DNA, the CDR3 is TGTGCCAGCAGCCCCTGGGACAGGGCTGGGGCCAACGTCCTGACTTTC. It yields the protein CASSPWDRAGANVLTF. The chain joins TRBV7-2 to TRBJ2-6, with 9 bases identical to TRBD1. Trimming removed 5 bases from V and 2 bases from J; junction bases left unmatched: 4. Per the germline V gene, CDR1 is SGHTA and CDR2 is FQGNSA. The CDR3 length is 16 residues.

This clone was seen only once. V usage is TRBV2 and J usage is TRBJ2-3, with D possibly matching TRBD1 (5 bases). The ends were cut back, 4 bases at V and 5 bases at J, with 22 bases in the middle. The CDR3 is 17 residues long. The V gene's germline CDR1 is SNHLY and CDR2 FYNNEI. The CDR3 is CASSGAPRGVVLDTQYF. The CDR3 DNA follows: TGTGCCAGCAGTGGGGCCCCTAGGGGTGTGGTCTTAGATACGCAGTATTTT.

The table lists this clone with a count of one. The chain recombines TRBV7-9 with TRBJ1-1; 7 bases match TRBD1. This CDR3 spans 12 amino acids. CDR1 is SEHNR, CDR2 FQNEAQ, per germline (reference sequence). The J segment lost 4 bases and the V segment lost 10 bases, leaving 6 bases of the junction unmatched. The CDR3 reads CATDNRGTEAFF. In DNA, the CDR3 is TGTGCCACCGACAACAGGGGCACTGAAGCTTTCTTT.

The rearrangement links TRBV6-5 to TRBJ1-3; D not resolved. The germline V gene has CDR1 MNHEY and CDR2 SVGAGI. CDR3 length: 14 amino acids. Trimming left V 6 bases short and J 0 bases short, with 9 bases between. CDR3: CASSPSLSGNTIYF. The CDR3 DNA reads as TGTGCCAGCAGCCCCTCACTCTCTGGAAACACCATATATTTT.

J is TRBJ2-1 and V is TRBV2, with D possibly being TRBD2 (6 bases). The germline V gene encodes CDR1 SNHLY and CDR2 FYNNEI. Trimming took off 8 bases at V and 8 bases at J, with 10 bases between the two ends. The CDR3 loop spans 11 amino acids. The CDR3 loop is CASGGFYEQFF. DNA of the CDR3: TGTGCCAGCGGGGGGTTTTATGAGCAGTTCTTC. The variable domain in full, completed from reference TRBV2 and TRBJ2-1, reads EPEVTQTPSHQVTQMGQEVILRCVPISNHLYFYWYRQILGQKVEFLVSFYNNEISEKSEIFDDQFSVERPDGSNFTLKIRSTKLEDSAMYFCASGGFYEQFFGPGTRLTVL.

The V call is TRBV6-5, the J call TRBJ2-7; TRBD1 is a possible D gene (5 bases). This CDR3 contains 13 residues. Per the germline V gene, CDR1 is MNHEY and CDR2 is SVGAGI. Trimming took off 6 bases at V and 1 base at J, with 10 bases between the two ends. CDR3 sequence reads: CASRHRSSYEQYF. The CDR3 DNA is TGTGCCAGCAGGCACAGGAGTTCCTACGAGCAGTACTTC.

The chain couples TRBV7-9 to TRBJ2-5; TRBD2 matches at 12 bases. The V gene's germline CDR1 is SEHNR and CDR2 FQNEAQ (reference sequence). The V gene end was trimmed by 7 bases and the J gene end by 3 bases; junction bases not matched to a gene: 9. The CDR3 contains 16 residues. In DNA form, the CDR3 reads TGTGCCAGCAACTGGGGTAGGACTAGCGGGGAAGAGACCCAGTACTTC. Its protein product is CASNWGRTSGEETQYF.

The CDR3 loop reads CASSLAQAIGEQYF. As DNA, the CDR3 is TGCGCCAGCAGCTTGGCACAGGCTATCGGAGAGCAGTACTTC. This chain connects TRBV5-1 to TRBJ2-7; the D gene is possibly TRBD1 (5 bases). Germline V gene lookup returns CDR1 SGHRS and CDR2 YFSETQ. Trimming pared 0 bases from V and 7 bases from J, leaving 14 bases between. The CDR3 runs 14 residues.

The V gene is TRBV11-2, the J gene TRBJ1-4; D remains ambiguous. The CDR3 is 14 amino acids. With 4 bases removed from V and 5 bases from J, the gap between germline ends came to 11 bases. Germline V gives CDR1 SGHAT, CDR2 FQNNGV. In DNA form, the CDR3 reads TGTGCCAGCAGCTCCTCCCCCCCCAATGAAAAACTGTTTTTT. Amino acid sequence: CASSSSPPNEKLFF.

Here the CDR3 reads CASSKARNREGEPPGYTF. The DNA for the CDR3 is TGTGCCAGCAGCAAAGCTCGGAACAGGGAGGGAGAGCCCCCTGGCTACACCTTC. This chain uses TRBV21-1 with TRBJ1-2. TRBV21-1 is shown as a pseudogene. The CDR3 loop spans 18 amino acids.

This clone was found a few times. The rearrangement uses TRBV6-5 and TRBJ1-1; 7 bases match TRBD1. V gave up 5 bases and J gave up 7 bases; unmatched junction bases: 13. Germline values: CDR1 MNHEY, CDR2 SVGAGI. The CDR3 extends over 15 amino acids. The CDR3 loop is CASSGTPTTGVEAFF. DNA for the CDR3: TGTGCCAGCAGTGGGACCCCTACCACAGGGGTTGAAGCTTTCTTT.